This T cell receptor (beta chain) was identified in a study of regulatory T cells in long-lasting Graves disease. The sample's time point: newly diagnosed GD, antithyroid drugs for less than 3 months. PBMC-derived RNA was used for the TCR library. Investigators report Graves' disease was diagnosed under American Thyroid Association guidelines. Germline V CDR1 and CDR2: SGHKS, YYEKEE (reference sequence). The CDR3 has 15 amino acids. Trimming took 2 bases from V and 0 from J, leaving 8 bases between them. Through Arm-PCR of CDR3 regions and iRepertoire HTBI primers, TCR beta libraries were built. TCRdb re-called the multiplex PCR reads with MiXCR, one entry per CDR3 protein. The sample yields approximately 400,000 distinct CDR3 sequences, about 11% seen once. The sample was also linked to a second study, of T cells in Graves' hyperthyroidism and ophthalmopathy. That study adds: The definition of stable Graves' hyperthyroidism was no ophthalmopathy progression within 18 months. HTBI primers were used for first-round RT-PCR of the TCR CDR3.

The rearrangement links TRBV5-5 to TRBJ1-4, with D unclear. The material sequenced was peripheral blood mononuclear cells (PBMCs), taken at new diagnosis, from a patient treated with antithyroid drugs. This TCR was sampled from a woman aged 18 to 35 with Graves disease. The CDR3 DNA follows: TGTGCCAGCAGCTTTGGTGACACAACTAATGAAAAACTGTTTTTT. Its translation is CASSFGDTTNEKLFF. The entire variable domain, with the rest obtained from reference TRBV5-5 and TRBJ1-4, is as follows: DAGVTQSPTHLIKTRGQQVTLRCSPISGHKSVSWYQQVLGQGPQFIFQYYEKEERGRGNFPDRFSARQFPNYSSELNVNALLLGDSALYLCASSFGDTTNEKLFFGSGTQLSVL.